This is a list of T cell receptor beta chains from one sample in a study of cytotoxic CD8 clonotypes in ibrutinib-treated CLL. Libraries were prepared by immunoSEQ multiplex PCR; TCRdb keeps only in-frame clonotypes and omits some of them. This repertoire shows almost 250,000 clones, 70% found once; its top ten account for roughly 14%. The material was PBMCs, obtained after 24 months of ibrutinib treatment. The receptors were sampled from a human donor with chronic lymphocytic leukemia. The CDR3 runs from the conserved cysteine through the conserved F or W. D genes are given only for firm matches. Clone size is stated in some rows and not others, as once, few, many or a class when expanded.

TRBV28	14	TRBJ1-4	TRBD1	NA	TGTGCCAGCGGCACAGGACAGGATAATGAAAAACTGTTTTTT	CASGTGQDNEKLFF
TRBV6-5	15	TRBJ2-6	NA	NA	TGTGCCACGGAAAACGGGGGGCCTGGGGCCAACGTCCTGACTTTC	CATENGGPGANVLTF
TRBV19	14	TRBJ2-3	NA	NA	TGTGCCAGTCAAGGGGCGAGGTGGACAGATACGCAGTATTTT	CASQGARWTDTQYF
TRBV15	16	TRBJ1-2	NA	once	TGTGCCACCAGCAGAGATCGTGGTTTTTCTAACTATGGCTACACCTTC	CATSRDRGFSNYGYTF
TRBV28	14	TRBJ2-7	NA	NA	TGTGCCAGCAGTTTGGGTTGGCCTACCTACGAGCAGTACTTC	CASSLGWPTYEQYF
TRBV19	15	TRBJ2-2	NA	NA	TGTGCCAGTACCCCACCCCGGGGGCATACCGGGGAGCTGTTTTTT	CASTPPRGHTGELFF
TRBV25-1	14	TRBJ1-1	NA	NA	TGTGCCAGCAGTGAATCTGGCCTTGGCACTGAAGCTTTCTTT	CASSESGLGTEAFF
TRBV4-1	15	TRBJ2-5	NA	NA	TGCGCCAGCAGCCAAGATCCTGGGGCCCAAGAGACCCAGTACTTC	CASSQDPGAQETQYF
TRBV13	16	TRBJ1-2	NA	NA	TGTGCCAGCAGCTTAATTCCGGGTTCGGGTTCGGGTGGCTACACCTTC	CASSLIPGSGSGGYTF
TRBV2	16	TRBJ2-1	TRBD1	NA	TGTGCCAGCAGTCCCCGATCCGGGACAGGGGGCAATGAGCAGTTCTTC	CASSPRSGTGGNEQFF
TRBV7-6	14	TRBJ2-7	TRBD2	NA	TGTGCCAGCAGCCCCGGGACTACTAACTACGAGCAGTACTTC	CASSPGTTNYEQYF
TRBV2	14	TRBJ1-5	NA	few	TGTGCCAGCAGTTCTGGGGGAAGCAATCAGCCCCAGCATTTT	CASSSGGSNQPQHF
TRBV5-1	16	TRBJ1-3	NA	NA	TGCGCCAGCAGCTTGGATACAATGCCCTCTGGAAACACCATATATTTT	CASSLDTMPSGNTIYF
TRBV28	14	TRBJ2-7	NA	NA	TGTGCCAGCAGTTTCCGCCGGGGTCCTTACGAGCAGTACTTC	CASSFRRGPYEQYF
TRBV30	13	TRBJ2-5	NA	NA	TGTGCCTGGAGTGGACAGGCGTTAGAGACCCAGTACTTC	CAWSGQALETQYF
TRBV5-1	18	TRBJ2-1	TRBD2	few	TGCGCCAGCAGCCCGAGACCGACTAGCGGGAGGGCCCCCAATGAGCAGTTCTTC	CASSPRPTSGRAPNEQFF
TRBV6-5	15	TRBJ2-7	NA	NA	TGTGCCAGCAGTTACTCGCGGAGGGACTCCTACGAGCAGTACTTC	CASSYSRRDSYEQYF
TRBV11-3	13	TRBJ2-7	NA	NA	TGTGCCAGCAGCTTAGGGACCTCCTACGAGCAGTACTTC	CASSLGTSYEQYF